A single T cell receptor beta chain is shown here with its context. No antigen is known for it. The data stem from a study of radiotherapy plus CTLA-4 blockade in lung cancer. The overall study: There were objective responses in roughly 18% of patients, and around 31% had disease control. Notes on the study in general: It was early blood T cell clone dynamics, with interferon-beta, that reportedly best predicted response. In blood, after radiotherapy plus ipilimumab, tumor-derived TCR clones expanded.

Focal radiation plus CTLA-4 blockade with ipilimumab was administered to patients who had chemo-refractory metastatic non-small-cell lung cancer. Profiled with immunoSEQ multiplex PCR; TCRdb holds only in-frame clones, not every one. The sample shows tens of thousands of clones, around 76% of them seen only once. The receptor comes from a human donor with non-small cell lung cancer who had a partial response to radiotherapy plus ipilimumab. Some clones in this sample may be carry-over from other donors' samples. The source was peripheral blood, collected from a patient treated with radiotherapy plus ipilimumab.

In DNA, the CDR3 is TGTGCCAGCAGCCCACAAGCAGGGGGCGTTGGAGGGAATACGCAGTATTTT. This codes for CASSPQAGGVGGNTQYF. The rearrangement uses TRBV4-2 and TRBJ2-3, with 8 positions matching TRBD1. V gave up 4 bases and J gave up 7 bases; unmatched junction bases: 16. The CDR3 is 17 residues long. Germline V CDR1 and CDR2: LGHNA, YNFKEQ.